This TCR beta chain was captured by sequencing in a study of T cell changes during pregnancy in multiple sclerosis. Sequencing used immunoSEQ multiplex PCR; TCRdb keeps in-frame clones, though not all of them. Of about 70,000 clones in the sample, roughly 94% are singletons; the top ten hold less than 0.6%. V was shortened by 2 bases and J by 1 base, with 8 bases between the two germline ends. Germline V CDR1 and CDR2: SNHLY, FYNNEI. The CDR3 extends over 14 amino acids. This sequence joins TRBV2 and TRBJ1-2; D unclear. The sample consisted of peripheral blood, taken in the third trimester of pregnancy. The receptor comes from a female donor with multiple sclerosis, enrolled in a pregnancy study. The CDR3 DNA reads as TGTGCCAGCAGTGAATTCCGAGGTAACTATGGCTACACCTTC. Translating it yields CASSEFRGNYGYTF.